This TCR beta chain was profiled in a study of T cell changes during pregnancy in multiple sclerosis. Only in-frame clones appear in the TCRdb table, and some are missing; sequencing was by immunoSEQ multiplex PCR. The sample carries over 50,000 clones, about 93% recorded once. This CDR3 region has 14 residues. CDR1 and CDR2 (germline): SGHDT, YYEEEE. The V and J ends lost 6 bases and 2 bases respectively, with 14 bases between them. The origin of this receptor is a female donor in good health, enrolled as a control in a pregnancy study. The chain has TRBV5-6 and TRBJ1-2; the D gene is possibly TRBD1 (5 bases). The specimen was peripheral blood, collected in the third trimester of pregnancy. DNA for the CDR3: TGTGCCAGCACCGTCCTCGGGGGGAACTATGGCTACACCTTC. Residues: CASTVLGGNYGYTF.